The clone carrying this T cell receptor (beta chain) was recorded a few times. Its antigen is as yet unknown. The germline V gene has CDR1 SGDLS and CDR2 YYNGEE. This CDR3 has 16 amino acids. V was shortened by 4 bases and J by 0 bases, with 16 bases between the two germline ends. The data originate from a study of regulatory T cells in long-lasting Graves disease. Study findings and constraints: Thyroid tissue was not studied; only peripheral blood was. Persistent disease exhibited a predilection for TRBV28, TRBJ1-2 and TRBJ2-5.

The authors built TCR beta libraries using iRepertoire HTBI primers and Arm-PCR of CDR3 regions. MiXCR, applied by TCRdb to the multiplex PCR reads, yields one record per CDR3 protein. The sample records 550,000 or so distinct CDR3 sequences, 9.5% to 15% being singletons. Documented time point: newly diagnosed GD, antithyroid drugs for less than 3 months. PBMC-extracted RNA yielded the TCR library. Patients of an endocrinology department in Xi'an, China, were included. This sample was also put to use in a study of T cells in Graves' hyperthyroidism and ophthalmopathy. From that report: A first-round RT-PCR of the TCR CDR3 used the HTBI primer set.

The sequences come from peripheral blood mononuclear cells (PBMCs), collected at new diagnosis, from a patient treated with antithyroid drugs. The chain is built from TRBV9 and TRBJ1-1; D might be TRBD1 (6 bases). The receptor was derived from a woman aged 25 to 39 with Graves disease. The CDR3 coding sequence is TGTGCCAGCAGCCCGATCCCCAGGGGTCTGAACACTGAAGCTTTCTTT. Its translation is CASSPIPRGLNTEAFF. The full variable domain, in which reference TRBV9 and TRBJ1-1 provide the parts outside the CDR3, is DSGVTQTPKHLITATGQRVTLRCSPRSGDLSVYWYQQSLDQGLQFLIQYYNGEERAKGNILERFSAQQFPDLHSELNLSSLELGDSALYFCASSPIPRGLNTEAFFGQGTRLTVV.